This T cell receptor (beta chain) was sequenced during a study of cytomegalovirus exposure and HLA in healthy donors. Study-level information: HLA-typed donors contributed 65 million to 95 million unique TCRs, which were held in an early data release.

PCR primers comprised 60 Vbeta and 13 Jbeta primers. Profiled with immunoSEQ multiplex PCR; TCRdb holds only in-frame clones, not every one. This repertoire shows roughly 190,000 clones, around 75% found once; its top ten account for 1.5% to 2%. V lost 4 bases to trimming and J lost 3 bases, with 11 bases between them. The CDR3 loop spans 14 amino acids. CDR1 is SGHRS and CDR2 is YFSETQ in the germline V gene. Sequencing was carried out using PBMCs. This sequence joins TRBV5-1 and TRBJ2-1; the D gene is possibly TRBD1 (5 bases). The sequence was obtained from a woman aged 25 to 39 in good health and CMV-seronegative. The CDR3 DNA follows: TGCGCCAGCAGCACGGACACTTTCTACAATGAGCAGTTCTTC. Protein: CASSTDTFYNEQFF.